Listed here are 18 T cell receptor beta chains from one sample, sequenced in a study of vaccination effects on CD4 cells after COVID-19. Measured with immunoSEQ multiplex PCR; TCRdb has only the in-frame clones, and not every one. The sample has about 40,000 clones; around 70% are singletons. The ViraFEST assay expanded antigen-specific CD4+ T cells with viral peptide pools before sequencing. Cells that had been cultured for roughly 9 days were the source of isolated CD4+ T cells. Vaccinated participants had no history of SARS-CoV-2 infection and tested negative for nucleocapsid antibodies. Antigens for these TCRs are unknown. The source material was CD4+ T cells from PBMCs cultured with SARS-CoV-2 spike peptides, sampled before COVID-19 vaccination. These receptors all stem from a human donor who received a COVID-19 vaccine.

This clone was observed a handful of times. V and J are TRBV21-1 and TRBJ1-1; TRBD1, the table's D call, lacks a check against the DNA. TRBV21-1 is a pseudogene segment. The CDR3 consists of 15 residues. CDR3 bases: TGTGCCAGCAGCAAGCAAGAGACACTGAACACTGAAGCTTTCTTT. As protein: CASSKQETLNTEAFF.

The rearrangement links TRBV11-3 to TRBJ1-6; D remains unclear. Looked up from germline, CDR1 is SGHNT and CDR2 is YENEEA. The CDR3 covers 18 residues. V was shortened by 0 bases and J by 1 base, with 13 bases between the two germline ends. The chain's CDR3 is CASSLDVGRESYNSPLHF. The CDR3 region has the DNA TGTGCCAGCAGCTTAGATGTAGGCCGGGAGTCCTATAATTCACCCCTCCACTTT.

V is TRBV4-2 and J is TRBJ2-7, with 8 bases that match TRBD2. Germline assignment: CDR1 LGHNA and CDR2 YNFKEQ. Trimming cost V 5 bases and J 0 bases; bases outside gene matches: 6. The CDR3 has 15 residues. The CDR3 sequence is CASSEGTSGSYEQYF. CDR3 DNA sequence: TGTGCCAGCAGCGAGGGAACTAGCGGCTCCTACGAGCAGTACTTC.

The chain joins TRBV7-9 to TRBJ1-3, with 7 positions matching TRBD1. The CDR3 totals 17 residues. V dropped 0 bases and J dropped 0; count of bases not matched to a gene: 5. Germline V gene lookup returns CDR1 SEHNR and CDR2 FQNEAQ (reference sequence). CDR3 residues: CASSLAGQESSGNTIYF. CDR3 bases: TGTGCCAGCAGCTTAGCAGGACAGGAGAGCTCTGGAAACACCATATATTTT.

Only a few counts were recorded for this clone. The rearrangement links TRBV19 to TRBJ1-5; D gene uncertain. Trimming removed 4 bases at V and 4 bases at J, with 17 bases between. In germline, CDR1 is LNHDA, CDR2 SQIVND (reference sequence). This CDR3 comprises 16 residues. This chain's CDR3 is CASSNFLGGWNQPQHF. The CDR3 DNA is TGTGCCAGTAGTAATTTCCTTGGAGGGTGGAATCAGCCCCAGCATTTT.

V and J are TRBV18 and TRBJ1-2; D is unclear. Germline lookup yields CDR1 KGHSH and CDR2 LQKENI. CDR3 length equals 17 residues. Deletions cut 0 bases from V and 0 bases from J, with 14 bases between. CDR3: CASSPPNVQTPNYGYTF. In DNA form, the CDR3 reads TGTGCCAGCTCACCACCGAACGTACAAACCCCTAACTATGGCTACACCTTC.

In this sample, this clone turned up a few times. The chain has TRBV11-2 and TRBJ2-3; 14 nucleotides match TRBD2. CDR1 is SGHAT and CDR2 is FQNNGV in the germline V gene. CDR3 size: 17 residues. Unmatched junction bases numbered 6, after V lost 3 bases and J lost 4 bases. CDR3 protein: CASSFLTSGRAADTQYF. Written as DNA, the CDR3 is TGTGCCAGCAGCTTCCTGACTAGCGGGAGGGCCGCAGATACGCAGTATTTT.

V and J are TRBV18 and TRBJ2-7, with 8 bases aligning to TRBD2. Per the germline V gene, CDR1 is KGHSH and CDR2 is LQKENI. V was clipped by 0 bases and J by 9 bases; unmatched bases: 10. There are 15 residues in the CDR3. CDR3 sequence (DNA): TGTGCCAGCTCACCACCGTCCAGCGGGAGATTAGGGCAGTACTTC. Translated, it gives CASSPPSSGRLGQYF.

The chain carries TRBV5-1 and TRBJ2-3, with 9 bases aligning to TRBD1. CDR3 length equals 17 residues. The J segment lost 3 bases and the V segment lost 0 bases, leaving 8 bases of the junction unmatched. From germline, CDR1 is SGHRS and CDR2 YFSETQ. The CDR3 DNA is TGCGCCAGCAGCTTGGCAGTGGACAGGGGCGATACAGATACGCAGTATTTT. As protein: CASSLAVDRGDTDTQYF.

This chain links TRBV4-2 with TRBJ1-3; 8 bases match TRBD1. After removal of 2 bases from V and 3 bases from J, the junction contained 12 bases not matched to a gene. Looked up from germline, CDR1 is LGHNA and CDR2 is YNFKEQ. The CDR3 is 18 amino acids. This CDR3 is CASSQPLSDRGFGNTIYF. In DNA form, the CDR3 reads TGTGCCAGCAGCCAACCTTTAAGTGACAGGGGCTTTGGAAACACCATATATTTT.

The chain recombines TRBV5-8 with TRBJ2-2; 7 bases are shared with TRBD2. The germline CDR1 and CDR2 sequences are SGHTS and YDEGEE. The CDR3 length is 14 residues. V lost 2 bases and J lost 6; bases outside the gene matches: 4. The CDR3 spells CASSFLGGAGELFF. The CDR3 DNA follows: TGTGCCAGCAGCTTCCTTGGGGGGGCCGGGGAGCTGTTTTTT.

This rearrangement joins TRBV2 to TRBJ2-2; TRBD1 is a possible D gene (6 bases). The CDR3 loop spans 13 amino acids. The V gene lost 6 bases and the J gene lost 4 bases, with 9 bases spanning the gap. Germline V CDR1 and CDR2: SNHLY, FYNNEI. The CDR3 loop is CASSQGPTGELFF. As DNA, the CDR3 is TGTGCCAGCAGCCAGGGGCCCACCGGGGAGCTGTTTTTT.

DNA for the CDR3: TGTGCCAGCAGCGTAGGAGTACAGGGGGAGACCCAGTACTTC. It yields the protein CASSVGVQGETQYF. V is TRBV9 and J is TRBJ2-5; 7 bases are shared with TRBD1. CDR1 and CDR2 (germline): SGDLS, YYNGEE. The J segment lost 5 bases and the V segment lost 0 bases, leaving 4 bases of the junction unmatched. The CDR3 is 14 amino acids.

The chain recombines TRBV5-6 with TRBJ1-2; TRBD1 matches at 9 bases. Trimming removed 3 bases from V and 2 bases from J; junction bases left unmatched: 2. The CDR3 is 14 residues long. Germline V gives CDR1 SGHDT, CDR2 YYEEEE. CDR3 residues: CASSYRGLNYGYTF. CDR3 bases: TGTGCCAGCAGCTACAGGGGGCTCAACTATGGCTACACCTTC.

V gene TRBV29-1 combines with J gene TRBJ2-3, with D perhaps given as TRBD1 or TRBD2 (5 bases each). Trimming removed 1 base at V and 4 bases at J, with 21 bases between. The CDR3 spans 17 residues. Germline values: CDR1 SQVTM, CDR2 ANQGSEA. The CDR3 nucleotides read TGCAGCGTTGAAGTTGGGTTAGGGGAGAGGAGCGCAGATACGCAGTATTTT. It codes for CSVEVGLGERSADTQYF.

This chain links TRBV7-9 with TRBJ1-1, with D tentatively TRBD1 (5 bases). The CDR3 length is 13 residues. Looked up from germline, CDR1 is SEHNR and CDR2 is FQNEAQ (reference sequence). Trimming shortened V by 1 base and J by 5 bases, and 8 bases separated the two germline ends. The CDR3 loop is CASSLEGMTEAFF. For the CDR3, the DNA is TGTGCCAGCAGCTTAGAGGGGATGACTGAAGCTTTCTTT.

The V call is TRBV3-1 (or the pseudogene TRBV3-2), the J call TRBJ2-7; TRBD1 agrees at 9 bases. Trimming removed 6 bases from V and 1 base from J; junction bases left unmatched: 10. Germline V gene lookup returns CDR1 LGHDT and CDR2 YNNKEL (reference sequence). The CDR3 totals 16 residues. CDR3 DNA: TGTGCCAGCAGTCAGAGCGCCGGGACAGGGTCCTACGAGCAGTACTTC. Amino acid sequence: CASSQSAGTGSYEQYF.

The rearrangement links TRBV28 to TRBJ1-5; TRBD1 is a possible D gene (5 bases). CDR3 length equals 16 residues. Per the germline V gene, CDR1 is MDHEN and CDR2 is SYDVKM. V was clipped by 5 bases and J by 10 bases, with 24 bases between them. CDR3 in amino acids: CASSASGGTSNRPQHF. In DNA, the CDR3 is TGTGCCAGCAGTGCGTCCGGGGGTACCTCTAATCGACCCCAGCATTTT.